This TCR beta chain is from a study of early T cells in non-severe SARS-CoV-2 infection. Study summary: Sequencing input comprised bulk RNA from unsorted whole blood; chain pairing was not available. General observations from the study: CD4 and private specificities were missed by VDJdb matching, which favored anti-spike CD8 responses.

The TCR library protocol attached unique molecular identifiers to the individual cDNA molecules. Each CDR3 protein is one row after TCRdb ran MiXCR on the 5' RACE reads. This table holds around 56,000 distinct CDR3 sequences, roughly an eighth found once. This clonotype showed up many times. Its antigen remains unidentified. The CDR3 length is 14 residues. V was clipped by 4 bases and J by 7 bases; unmatched bases: 11. Germline CDR1 reads SGDLS; CDR2 reads YYNGEE. This TCR came from an adult who was a healthcare worker with PCR-confirmed SARS-CoV-2 infection or an uninfected control (not recorded which). The chain is built from TRBV9 and TRBJ2-7, with 7 bases aligning to TRBD1. This specimen consisted of whole blood, obtained at baseline. The CDR3: CASSPRTGSGEQYF. For the CDR3, the DNA is TGTGCCAGCAGCCCGCGGACAGGATCGGGGGAGCAGTACTTC.